This TCR beta chain was found in a study of cytotoxic CD8 clonotypes in ibrutinib-treated CLL (dated by TCRdb to the early 2020s). About the investigation overall: The cohort included some 14 treatment-naive and some twelve relapsed/refractory patients; about 17 were IGHV unmutated. On average, each sample had 255,043 productive templates and 96,000 or so productive rearrangements. Response samples were obtained after a median of approximately twelve months of treatment, with a range of roughly 6 to 40 months. Responses were partial in around 25 patients and complete in 2; after median around 68 months follow-up, around 14 stayed in remission and some twelve progressed. Every sample from remission and from progressive disease was obtained while the patients were still on ibrutinib. Cryopreserved peripheral blood mononuclear cells were obtained before treatment, at response, and at either sustained remission or disease progression. Longitudinal samples were obtainable from about 30% of the roughly 90 participants in the trial. The paper's findings and limits, for the study overall: Clonality rose at ibrutinib response, remained stable during sustained remission, and dropped back toward baseline at progression. Baseline clonality was found to be higher than that of age-matched healthy donors and was strongly correlated with circulating CD8+ T-cell counts. Sampling times were not matched between patients in sustained remission and patients whose disease was progressing, and lymph node repertoires were not examined. Public clonotypes were rare and either shrank or stayed stable during treatment, and the rise in clonality at ibrutinib response reflected expansion of private clonotypes.

CDR1 and CDR2, looked up from the germline V gene (reference sequence), are LNHDA and SQIVND. Counted from cysteine to phenylalanine, this CDR3 has 15 amino acids. The CDR3 DNA has 45 bases and is translated from base 1. A distance of 14 bases separates the germline ends of V and J, which lose 4 bases and 3 bases respectively. Turning to this clone: The antigen this receptor binds is unknown. Base qualities are not provided; no much larger clone lies one nucleotide away.

The time point label here, explained by the study, means: progressive disease on ibrutinib. Around 2 micrograms of genomic DNA were extracted from cryopreserved PBMCs for TCR beta library preparation. High-throughput TCR beta sequencing was performed on longitudinal blood samples from CLL patients receiving ibrutinib monotherapy. The patients were enrolled in a single-center, open-label phase 2 trial of ibrutinib monotherapy. Each clonotype received, on average, 10x coverage in deep resolution sequencing performed on a MiSeq, where the target depth lay between 1 in 1 million and 1 in 200,000 T cells. The immunoSEQ hsTCRB Kit was used to generate the TCR beta libraries. In the paper's pipeline: The data were analyzed with ImmunoSEQ Analyzer and ImmunoSEQ Data Assistant, and V, D and J gene assignments followed IMGT definitions. Clonality, which ranges from 0 to 1, was calculated by subtracting the normalized Shannon entropy of productive rearrangement frequencies from one. Public clonotype analysis was restricted to overrepresented clonotypes comprising at least 0.05% of each patient's repertoire. Thirteen age-matched healthy donor repertoires from immuneACCESS served as clonality controls. TCRdb limited this immuneACCESS table to in-frame rearrangements with V and J called. A share of clones is missing; checked studies link under half to unresolved V genes, and the rest is unexplained. Clonal size and the V and J genes are those of that table, whereas D and trimming came from the DNA. A total of approximately 60,000 clones appear in this sample, around 52% of them only once. The ten largest clones take up about 24% of the sample.

The rearranged chain carries TRBV19 and TRBJ2-3, with no confidently assigned D gene. Sequencing was performed on PBMCs, taken at disease progression, from a patient treated with ibrutinib. The TCR originated in a human donor with chronic lymphocytic leukemia. The nucleotides are TGTGCCAGTAGTAGGTACGGTTTTTGGACAGATACGCAGTATTTT. Its translation is CASSRYGFWTDTQYF.